This entry describes one T cell receptor (beta chain). Its antigen is unknown. Libraries for TCR beta were made by quantitative 5'-RACE with molecular barcodes. TCRdb called the 5' RACE reads again in MiXCR, with one record for every CDR3 protein. The sample comprises about 220,000 distinct CDR3 sequences, roughly a tenth of which are singletons, and approximately 20% rests with the top ten. The sample belongs to a study of CD8 T cells in ankylosing spondylitis. Trimming took 1 base from V and 1 from J, leaving 12 bases between them. The CDR3 consists of 16 residues. CDR1 and CDR2 (germline): LNHNV, YYDKDF (reference sequence). Findings of the study overall: Certain motif variants had earlier appeared in reactive arthritis synovial fluid and blood. There was a TCR beta motif, made of eight highly homologous variants, that appeared characteristic of ankylosing spondylitis blood. CD8+ by phenotype, disease-linked clones were relatively rare in peripheral blood.

This receptor was taken from a male donor with ankylosing spondylitis or in good health (not recorded which). Material: blood, either unsorted or a sorted T cell fraction (not recorded which). V usage is TRBV15 and J usage is TRBJ2-3; unclear D gene. The CDR3 sequence: CATSRGGTRGTDTQYF. CDR3 nucleotides: TGTGCCACCAGCAGAGGGGGTACCCGGGGCACAGATACGCAGTATTTT.